A single sample gave rise to the 32 T cell receptor beta chains below, sequenced in a study of T cell clonotyping in hematopoietic cell transplantation. Time point described: recipient sample about 28 days before transplant, after cytoreduction. TCRdb's table, derived via immunoSEQ multiplex PCR, lists solely in-frame clones and lacks some. The table includes about 27,000 clones, over 60% detected once. This sample comprised peripheral blood mononuclear cells, obtained before stem cell transplant. The receptors stem from a middle-aged man with myelodysplastic syndrome. Some clones in this sample may be carry-over from other donors' samples.

The chain uses TRBV11-3 and TRBJ2-5, with a tentative D call TRBD1 (6 bases). Germline lookup yields CDR1 SGHNT and CDR2 YENEEA. Trimming cost V 3 bases and J 4 bases, with 9 bases left between them. CDR3 length equals 13 residues. In DNA form, the CDR3 reads TGTGCCAGCAGCTTGGAGACAGGAGAGACCCAGTACTTC. This encodes CASSLETGETQYF.

The chain employs TRBV29-1 and TRBJ2-7, with D perhaps matching TRBD1 (6 bases). The V end was cut by 6 bases, the J end by 6 bases, with 15 bases between. The V gene's germline CDR1 is SQVTM and CDR2 ANQGSEA. The CDR3 has 12 amino acids. The CDR3 spells CSVTVQGREQYF. CDR3 DNA: TGCAGCGTAACGGTACAGGGCCGCGAGCAGTACTTC.

The chain employs TRBV5-1 and TRBJ1-2; 12 bases match TRBD1. The germline gives CDR1 SGHRS, CDR2 YFSETQ. J lost 6 bases, V lost 0 bases, and 6 bases had no gene match. The CDR3 length is 16 residues. CDR3: CASSLAGGQGADGYTF. The CDR3 DNA sequence: TGCGCCAGCAGCTTGGCGGGGGGACAGGGGGCCGATGGCTACACCTTC.

The chain is built from TRBV6-5 and TRBJ1-6; D may be TRBD1 (5 bases). The V gene's germline CDR1 is MNHEY and CDR2 SVGAGI. The V and J ends lost 5 bases and 8 bases respectively, with 13 bases between them. The CDR3 has 14 amino acids. CDR3 coding DNA: TGTGCCAGCAGTCGCCCAGGGTCCGATTCACCCCTCCACTTT. Its protein product is CASSRPGSDSPLHF.

V is TRBV11-2 and J is TRBJ2-1, with D possibly being TRBD1 (7 bases). Trimming stripped 4 bases from V and 4 bases from J, with 14 bases between. The CDR3 consists of 15 residues. Germline values: CDR1 SGHAT, CDR2 FQNNGV. CDR3 residues: CASSSPRDRYNEQFF. The DNA for the CDR3 is TGTGCCAGCAGCTCCCCGCGGGACAGATACAATGAGCAGTTCTTC.

The gene calls are TRBV5-6 and TRBJ1-5; 10 nucleotides match TRBD1. In germline, CDR1 is SGHDT, CDR2 YYEEEE. This CDR3 is built from 17 residues. Losses at the gene ends were 3 bases for V and 7 bases for J; bases not matched to a gene: 13. This chain's CDR3 is CASSSPPGTGVNQPQHF. CDR3 coding DNA: TGTGCCAGCAGCTCCCCCCCCGGGACAGGGGTGAACCAGCCCCAGCATTTT.

The chain recombines TRBV28 with TRBJ1-1; no clear D. The CDR3 is 14 residues long. The germline V and J ends were trimmed by 2 bases and 10 bases, with 17 bases remaining between them. Germline CDR1 is MDHEN and CDR2 is SYDVKM. The CDR3 sequence is CASSLPSGPRGAFF. CDR3 nucleotide sequence: TGTGCCAGCAGTTTACCATCCGGACCTCGTGGAGCTTTCTTT. The full variable domain, completed using reference TRBV28 and TRBJ1-1, is DVKVTQSSRYLVKRTGEKVFLECVQDMDHENMFWYRQDPGLGLRLIYFSYDVKMKEKGDIPEGYSVSREKKERFSLILESASTNQTSMYLCASSLPSGPRGAFFGQGTRLTVV.

CDR3 sequence reads: CASTVGRISYEQYF. CDR3 nucleotide sequence: TGTGCCAGCACAGTAGGCAGGATCTCCTACGAGCAGTACTTC. This sequence joins TRBV6-1 and TRBJ2-7; D uncertain. V lost 7 bases, J lost 0 bases, and 13 bases lay in between. CDR1 is MNHNS, CDR2 SASEGT, per germline. This CDR3 contains 14 residues.

This sequence joins TRBV5-4 and TRBJ1-5; a possible D gene is TRBD1 (5 bases). The CDR3 length is 14 residues. V gave up 4 bases and J gave up 2 bases, with 10 bases separating them. Germline V gene sequence: CDR1 SGHNT, CDR2 YYREEE (reference sequence). The CDR3 DNA is TGTGCCAGCAGCGATTGGGGGGGCAATCAGCCCCAGCATTTT. This gives the protein CASSDWGGNQPQHF.

The chain links TRBV6-5 to TRBJ1-4; 7 positions agree with TRBD1. The CDR3 runs 16 residues. V gave up 4 bases and J gave up 0 bases; unmatched junction bases: 5. From germline, CDR1 is MNHEY and CDR2 SVGAGI. The CDR3 loop is CASSLRGTATNEKLFF. The DNA for the CDR3 is TGTGCCAGCAGTTTACGGGGGACAGCAACTAATGAAAAACTGTTTTTT.

The chain carries TRBV30 and TRBJ2-2; possibly TRBD1 for D (5 bases). Trimming pared 8 bases from V and 4 bases from J, leaving 17 bases between. CDR1 and CDR2 (germline): GTSNPN, SVGIG (reference sequence). The CDR3 runs 14 residues. In nucleotides, the CDR3 is TGTGCCACTCGCCGCGGCAGGGTCACCGGGGAGCTGTTTTTT. Residues: CATRRGRVTGELFF.

This chain joins TRBV4-1 and TRBJ2-3; 7 bases match TRBD1. The CDR3 runs 15 residues. After removal of 4 bases from V and 2 bases from J, the junction contained 6 bases not matched to a gene. Germline lookup yields CDR1 MGHRA and CDR2 YSYEKL. The CDR3: CASSLDRDPTDTQYF. In DNA, the CDR3 is TGCGCCAGCAGCCTCGACAGGGACCCCACAGATACGCAGTATTTT.

This chain uses TRBV5-1 with TRBJ1-2; 7 nucleotides line up with TRBD1. J lost 4 bases, V lost 4 bases, and 13 bases had no gene match. Germline V gene sequence: CDR1 SGHRS, CDR2 YFSETQ. This CDR3 is built from 16 residues. The CDR3 loop reads CASSDDRVKLSYGYTF. CDR3 DNA sequence: TGCGCCAGCAGCGACGACAGGGTGAAGTTATCCTATGGCTACACCTTC. Using reference TRBV5-1 and TRBJ1-2 for the parts outside the CDR3, the full variable domain is KAGVTQTPRYLIKTRGQQVTLSCSPISGHRSVSWYQQTPGQGLQFLFEYFSETQRNKGNFPGRFSGRQFSNSRSEMNVSTLELGDSALYLCASSDDRVKLSYGYTFGSGTRLTVV.

As to this clone: One junction end disagrees with the germline gene, perhaps due to a read error. This chain joins TRBV30 and TRBJ2-1; TRBD2 matches 14 bases. Germline assignment: CDR1 GTSNPN and CDR2 SVGIG (reference sequence). This CDR3 has 16 residues. The CDR3 protein is CAWNRLAGGSSNEQFF. In nucleotides, the CDR3 is TGTGCCTGGAACAGACTAGCGGGAGGGTCCTCCAATGAGCAGTTCTTC. The full variable domain, in which reference TRBV30 and TRBJ2-1 provide the parts outside the CDR3, is SQTIHQWPATLVQPVGSPLSLECTVEGTSNPNLYWYRQAAGRGLQLLFYSVGIGQISSEVPQNLSASRPQDRQFILSSKKLLLSDSGFYLCAWNRLAGGSSNEQFFGPGTRLTVL.

V usage is TRBV5-1 and J usage is TRBJ2-2; D may be TRBD2 (7 bases). V lost 0 bases, J lost 4 bases, and 19 bases lay in between. This CDR3 is 18 amino acids long. Germline CDR1 is SGHRS and CDR2 is YFSETQ. CDR3 region: CASSLAYGGGGPTGELFF. CDR3 DNA: TGCGCCAGCAGCTTGGCCTATGGGGGCGGGGGCCCCACCGGGGAGCTGTTTTTT.

The rearrangement links TRBV2 to TRBJ2-1, with 9 bases fitting TRBD2. Germline CDR1 reads SNHLY; CDR2 reads FYNNEI. This CDR3 has 15 residues. Unmatched junction bases numbered 6, after V lost 3 bases and J lost 6 bases. The CDR3 spells CASSECGGAVNEQFF. CDR3 coding DNA: TGTGCCAGCAGTGAGTGCGGGGGGGCCGTCAATGAGCAGTTCTTC.

This clone has a handful of counts. This sequence joins TRBV6-6 and TRBJ1-2; 12 bases are shared with TRBD1. CDR3 length: 14 residues. Germline assignment: CDR1 MNHNY and CDR2 SVGAGI (reference sequence). J was trimmed by 8 bases and V by 6 bases; bases with no gene match: 7. This CDR3 is CASSSGTGGWGYTF. The CDR3 coding sequence is TGTGCCAGCAGCTCCGGGACAGGGGGCTGGGGCTACACCTTC.

A single count supports this clone. The rearrangement uses TRBV5-6 and TRBJ2-2; 9 bases are shared with TRBD2. Germline CDR1 reads SGHDT; CDR2 reads YYEEEE. Trimming removed 7 bases from V and 7 bases from J; junction bases left unmatched: 8. This CDR3 spans 14 amino acids. In nucleotides, the CDR3 is TGTGCCAGCCGCCTAGAGCGGGGGGTCGGGGAGCTGTTTTTT. Encoded protein: CASRLERGVGELFF.

This clone showed up just a few times. The chain employs TRBV6-5 and TRBJ1-2; TRBD1 is a possible D gene (5 bases). Germline CDR1 MNHEY, CDR2 SVGAGI. The V end was cut by 5 bases, the J end by 4 bases, with 11 bases between. The CDR3 covers 13 residues. The CDR3 DNA reads as TGTGCCAGCAGTATCCGGGGGGGCTATGGCTACACCTTC. Residues: CASSIRGGYGYTF.

V is TRBV6-5 and J is TRBJ2-1; D unresolved. V was shortened by 3 bases and J by 6 bases, with 18 bases between the two germline ends. The CDR3 is made up of 16 amino acids. The V gene's germline CDR1 is MNHEY and CDR2 SVGAGI. The CDR3: CASSYKADPWGNEQFF. The CDR3, as DNA: TGTGCCAGCAGTTATAAGGCGGACCCCTGGGGCAATGAGCAGTTCTTC.

In its sample, this clone was seen a few times. The chain recombines TRBV4-1 with TRBJ2-7; TRBD1 agrees at 8 bases. V shed 4 bases, J shed 0 bases, and the junction held 8 bases outside the gene matches. The CDR3 loop spans 16 amino acids. Per germline, CDR1 MGHRA and CDR2 YSYEKL. CDR3 sequence: CASSRQLQGGSYEQYF. In DNA form, the CDR3 reads TGCGCCAGCAGCCGTCAATTACAGGGGGGCTCCTACGAGCAGTACTTC.

The V and J genes are TRBV10-3 and TRBJ1-1; TRBD1 might be the D (5 bases). The V gene's germline CDR1 is ENHRY and CDR2 SYGVKD. This CDR3 has 12 residues. Trimming removed 8 bases at V and 0 bases at J, with 7 bases between. CDR3 nucleotides: TGTGCCATCGGGGCGGTGAACACTGAAGCTTTCTTT. Amino acid sequence: CAIGAVNTEAFF.

The rearrangement uses TRBV4-2 and TRBJ2-5, with unresolved D. Trimming removed 0 bases at V and 10 bases at J, with 15 bases between. The CDR3 totals 14 residues. The germline gives CDR1 LGHNA, CDR2 YNFKEQ. The CDR3 DNA reads as TGTGCCAGCAGCCAAGATCGGGTCCTGGGTGGCCAGTACTTC. Translating gives CASSQDRVLGGQYF.

This clone was seen more than once but under ten times. CDR3 sequence reads: CASSYTGELFF. The CDR3 region has the DNA TGTGCCAGCAGTTACACCGGGGAGCTGTTTTTT. V and J are TRBV25-1 and TRBJ2-2; no firm D call. V was trimmed by 5 bases and J by 3 bases, leaving 1 base between them. CDR3 length: 11 amino acids. The germline V gene has CDR1 MGHDK and CDR2 SYGVNS. The entire variable domain, with the rest obtained from reference TRBV25-1 and TRBJ2-2, is as follows: EADIYQTPRYLVIGTGKKITLECSQTMGHDKMYWYQQDPGMELHLIHYSYGVNSTEKGDLSSESTVSRIRTEHFPLTLESARPSHTSQYLCASSYTGELFFGEGSRLTVL.

The chain uses TRBV28 and TRBJ2-1; TRBD2 agrees at 7 bases. CDR1 MDHEN and CDR2 SYDVKM come from the germline V gene. With V trimmed by 5 bases and J by 0 bases, 10 bases remained unmatched. The CDR3 has 17 residues. CDR3 in amino acids: CASSPFLAASSYNEQFF. CDR3 sequence (DNA): TGTGCCAGCAGTCCATTCCTAGCGGCCAGCTCCTACAATGAGCAGTTCTTC.

The chain combines TRBV30 with TRBJ1-2; weak D call: TRBD1 (6 bases). Germline assignment: CDR1 GTSNPN and CDR2 SVGIG (reference sequence). Trimming took 3 bases from V and 4 from J, leaving 15 bases between them. The CDR3 has 14 amino acids. CDR3: CAWRGGGAIYGYTF. CDR3 sequence (DNA): TGTGCCTGGAGAGGCGGGGGGGCAATCTATGGCTACACCTTC.

The chain recombines TRBV5-1 with TRBJ2-7; D not resolved. The CDR3 runs 15 residues. Trimming removed 2 bases at V and 1 base at J, with 13 bases between. Germline V lookup: CDR1 SGHRS, CDR2 YFSETQ. CDR3: CASSFGPQPSYEQYF. The CDR3 coding sequence is TGCGCCAGCAGCTTCGGCCCTCAGCCTTCCTACGAGCAGTACTTC.

This clone came up once. The rearrangement links TRBV29-1 to TRBJ1-1, with a possible D match to TRBD1 (6 bases). This CDR3 contains 14 residues. CDR1 and CDR2 from the germline V gene are SQVTM and ANQGSEA. With 3 bases removed from V and 5 bases from J, the gap between germline ends came to 16 bases. CDR3 loop: CSVDMRGRETEAFF. CDR3 nucleotide sequence: TGCAGCGTTGATATGCGGGGGCGGGAGACTGAAGCTTTCTTT. Together with reference TRBV29-1 and TRBJ1-1, the CDR3 gives the full variable domain: SAVISQKPSRDICQRGTSLTIQCQVDSQVTMMFWYRQQPGQSLTLIATANQGSEATYESGFVIDKFPISRPNLTFSTLTVSNMSPEDSSIYLCSVDMRGRETEAFFGQGTRLTVV.

The CDR3 nucleotides are TGTGCCAGCAGCTTAGGAGGGACAAGCAATCAGCCCCAGCATTTT. This sequence encodes CASSLGGTSNQPQHF. V usage is TRBV7-2 and J usage is TRBJ1-5, with a weak D call TRBD1 (6 bases). CDR1 is SGHTA and CDR2 is FQGNSA in the germline V gene. This CDR3 contains 15 residues. V lost 1 base and J lost 1, with 8 bases in between. Combining the CDR3 with reference TRBV7-2 and TRBJ1-5 gives the whole variable domain GAGVSQSPSNKVTEKGKDVELRCDPISGHTALYWYRQSLGQGLEFLIYFQGNSAPDKSGLPSDRFSAERTGGSVSTLTIQRTQQEDSAVYLCASSLGGTSNQPQHFGDGTRLSIL.

The J gene is TRBJ2-1, the V gene TRBV7-3, with 14 bases lining up with TRBD2. After removal of 0 bases from V and 12 bases from J, the junction contained 7 bases not matched to a gene. Per germline, CDR1 SGHTA and CDR2 FQGTGA. This CDR3 comprises 16 residues. The CDR3 region is CASSLTAGLAGEGQFF. DNA of the CDR3: TGTGCCAGCAGCTTAACAGCGGGACTAGCGGGAGAAGGGCAGTTCTTC.

J is TRBJ1-6 and V is TRBV7-2, with no clear D. This CDR3 is built from 12 residues. V lost 3 bases and J lost 8, with 5 bases in between. From germline, CDR1 is SGHTA and CDR2 FQGNSA. In DNA, the CDR3 is TGTGCCAGCAGCTTTTCGTATTCACCCCTCCACTTT. Its protein product is CASSFSYSPLHF. Looking up the rest from reference TRBV7-2 and TRBJ1-6 gives the full variable domain: GAGVSQSPSNKVTEKGKDVELRCDPISGHTALYWYRQSLGQGLEFLIYFQGNSAPDKSGLPSDRFSAERTGGSVSTLTIQRTQQEDSAVYLCASSFSYSPLHFGNGTRLTVT.

The chain is built from TRBV4-2 and TRBJ1-1; the D is unclear. Trimming shortened V by 4 bases and J by 2 bases, and 8 bases separated the two germline ends. Germline V gene sequence: CDR1 LGHNA, CDR2 YNFKEQ. The CDR3 extends over 13 amino acids. The chain's CDR3 is CASSRPVNTEAFF. For the CDR3, the DNA is TGTGCCAGCAGCCGACCTGTAAACACTGAAGCTTTCTTT.